The clone carrying this TCR beta chain is a singleton in its sample. This sample is part of a study of cytomegalovirus exposure and HLA in healthy donors. Some clones are missing from TCRdb's copy, which holds only in-frame ones; the method was immunoSEQ multiplex PCR. The table has roughly 130,000 clones, 85% to 90% seen once. Germline CDR1 SGHRS, CDR2 YFSETQ. The CDR3 has 15 amino acids. With 0 bases clipped from V and 7 bases from J, the junction kept 9 bases outside the gene matches. The donors formed part of the approximately 130-subject validation cohort, distinct from the roughly 730-subject first cohort.

Specimen: PBMCs. The receptor's source is a young man in good health and CMV-seronegative. The V gene is TRBV5-1, the J gene TRBJ2-7; 8 positions agree with TRBD2. In DNA form, the CDR3 reads TGCGCCAGCAGCTTGGTAGTCGGGGGGGCTTTTGAGCAGTACTTC. It yields the protein CASSLVVGGAFEQYF.